The 5 T cell receptor beta chains below come from one sample, sequenced in a study of cytomegalovirus exposure and HLA in healthy donors (dated 2017 in TCRdb). The library relied on the immunoSEQ multiplex PCR assay. The multiplex PCR relied on a mix of 60 forward primers for TCR Vbeta segments and 13 reverse primers for TCR Jbeta segments. TCRdb mirrors the immuneACCESS table, restricted to in-frame sequences. Some clones are absent from its copies; in checked studies, under half trace to an unresolved V gene, and the reason for the others is unknown. This sample lists roughly 200,000 clones; roughly four fifths were detected once. Of the sample, roughly 2% is held by the ten largest clones. Sequencing was carried out using PBMCs. Receptors were obtained from a man aged 30-40 years in good health and CMV-seronegative.

Only one count was recorded for this clone. The chain joins TRBV5-1 to TRBJ2-1; 10 bases map to TRBD2. J was trimmed by 4 bases and V by 5 bases; bases with no gene match: 6. Per germline, CDR1 SGHRS and CDR2 YFSETQ. There are 15 residues in the CDR3. CDR3 protein: CASRESGLAYNEQFF. CDR3 bases: TGCGCCAGCAGGGAGTCGGGACTAGCGTACAATGAGCAGTTCTTC. The full variable domain, completed using reference TRBV5-1 and TRBJ2-1, is KAGVTQTPRYLIKTRGQQVTLSCSPISGHRSVSWYQQTPGQGLQFLFEYFSETQRNKGNFPGRFSGRQFSNSRSEMNVSTLELGDSALYLCASRESGLAYNEQFFGPGTRLTVL.

The chain links TRBV19 to TRBJ2-7; maybe TRBD2 (6 bases). Germline-derived CDR1 and CDR2 are LNHDA and SQIVND (reference sequence). The V gene lost 2 bases and the J gene lost 0 bases, with 17 bases spanning the gap. CDR3 length: 17 residues. The CDR3 region is CASSITRGTKSSYEQYF. The CDR3, as DNA: TGTGCCAGTAGTATAACCCGCGGGACCAAGAGCTCCTACGAGCAGTACTTC.

The rearrangement joins TRBV25-1 to TRBJ2-1; unclear D gene. Germline V lookup: CDR1 MGHDK, CDR2 SYGVNS. V was pared by 6 bases and J by 10 bases, with 7 bases between. The CDR3 contains 10 residues. The CDR3: CASRPLEQFF. The CDR3 DNA reads as TGTGCCAGCAGGCCCCTAGAGCAGTTCTTC.

The chain employs TRBV5-1 and TRBJ2-1; TRBD2 is a possible D gene (6 bases). The CDR3 totals 16 residues. Between the trimmed V and J ends, which lost 4 bases and 2 bases, there was a span of 16 bases. CDR1 is SGHRS, CDR2 YFSETQ, per germline. CDR3 nucleotide sequence: TGCGCCAGCAGCCCCGGTCGCGGGGAGACCTACAATGAGCAGTTCTTC. Translation: CASSPGRGETYNEQFF.

The chain couples TRBV28 to TRBJ2-7, with 8 bases fitting TRBD1. This CDR3 is built from 17 residues. Trimming removed 5 bases from V and 2 bases from J; junction bases left unmatched: 14. CDR1 and CDR2 from the germline V gene are MDHEN and SYDVKM. CDR3 protein: CASSRTLTGQATYEQYF. In DNA form, the CDR3 reads TGTGCCAGCAGTCGAACCCTGACGGGACAGGCCACCTACGAGCAGTACTTC.